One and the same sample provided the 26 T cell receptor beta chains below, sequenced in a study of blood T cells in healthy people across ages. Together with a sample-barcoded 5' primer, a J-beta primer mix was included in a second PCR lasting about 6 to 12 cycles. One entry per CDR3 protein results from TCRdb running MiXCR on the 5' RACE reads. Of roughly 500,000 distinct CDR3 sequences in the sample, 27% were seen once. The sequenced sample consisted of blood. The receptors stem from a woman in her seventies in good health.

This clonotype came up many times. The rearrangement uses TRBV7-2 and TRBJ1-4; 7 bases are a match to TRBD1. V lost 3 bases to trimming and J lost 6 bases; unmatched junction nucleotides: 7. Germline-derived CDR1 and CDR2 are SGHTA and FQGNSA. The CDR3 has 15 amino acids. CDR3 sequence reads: CASSFTGAKDEKLFF. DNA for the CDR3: TGTGCCAGCAGCTTTACAGGGGCCAAGGATGAAAAACTGTTTTTT.

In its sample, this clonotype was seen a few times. The CDR3 here is CASNQGDYGYTF. DNA for the CDR3: TGTGCCAGCAACCAGGGTGACTATGGCTACACCTTC. The gene calls are TRBV25-1 and TRBJ1-2; D possibly corresponds to TRBD1 (5 bases). With 7 bases removed from V and 3 bases from J, the gap between germline ends came to 9 bases. CDR1 MGHDK and CDR2 SYGVNS come from the germline V gene. The CDR3 covers 12 residues.

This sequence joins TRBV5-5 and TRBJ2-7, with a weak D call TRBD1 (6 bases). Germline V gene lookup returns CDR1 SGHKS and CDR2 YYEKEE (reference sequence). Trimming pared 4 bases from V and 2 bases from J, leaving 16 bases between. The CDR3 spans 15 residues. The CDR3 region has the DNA TGTGCCAGCAGCCTCTCAGGGGCCGCACCCTACGAGCAGTACTTC. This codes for CASSLSGAAPYEQYF.

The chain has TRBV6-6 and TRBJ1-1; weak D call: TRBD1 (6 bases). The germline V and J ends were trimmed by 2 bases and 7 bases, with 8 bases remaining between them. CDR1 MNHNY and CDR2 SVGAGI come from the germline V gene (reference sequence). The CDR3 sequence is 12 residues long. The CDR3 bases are TGTGCCAGCAGTTACAGGGACATTGAAGCTTTCTTT. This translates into CASSYRDIEAFF.

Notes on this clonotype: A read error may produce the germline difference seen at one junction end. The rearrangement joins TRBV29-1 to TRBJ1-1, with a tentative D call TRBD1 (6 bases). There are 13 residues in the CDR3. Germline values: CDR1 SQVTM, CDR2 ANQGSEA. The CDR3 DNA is TGCAGCGTTGAAAAGGGGGGAAACAGTGAAGCTTTCTTT. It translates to CSVEKGGNSEAFF. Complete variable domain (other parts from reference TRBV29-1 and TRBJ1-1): SAVISQKPSRDICQRGTSLTIQCQVDSQVTMMFWYRQQPGQSLTLIATANQGSEATYESGFVIDKFPISRPNLTFSTLTVSNMSPEDSSIYLCSVEKGGNSEAFFGQGTRLTVV.

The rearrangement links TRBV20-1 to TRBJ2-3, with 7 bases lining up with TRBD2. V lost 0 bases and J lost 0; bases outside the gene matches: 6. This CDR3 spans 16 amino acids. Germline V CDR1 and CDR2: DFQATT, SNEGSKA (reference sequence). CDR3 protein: CSARDPLSGSTDTQYF. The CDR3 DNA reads TGCAGTGCTAGAGACCCCCTTAGCGGGAGCACAGATACGCAGTATTTT.

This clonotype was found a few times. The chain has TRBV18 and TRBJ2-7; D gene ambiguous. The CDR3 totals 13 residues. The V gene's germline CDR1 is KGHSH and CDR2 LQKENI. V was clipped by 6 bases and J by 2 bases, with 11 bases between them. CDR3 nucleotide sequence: TGTGCCAGCTCGCTCTTCTTGGCCTACGAGCAGTACTTC. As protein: CASSLFLAYEQYF. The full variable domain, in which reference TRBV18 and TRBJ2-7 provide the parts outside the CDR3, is NAGVMQNPRHLVRRRGQEARLRCSPMKGHSHVYWYRQLPEEGLKFMVYLQKENIIDESGMPKERFSAEFPKEGPSILRIQQVVRGDSAAYFCASSLFLAYEQYFGPGTRLTVT.

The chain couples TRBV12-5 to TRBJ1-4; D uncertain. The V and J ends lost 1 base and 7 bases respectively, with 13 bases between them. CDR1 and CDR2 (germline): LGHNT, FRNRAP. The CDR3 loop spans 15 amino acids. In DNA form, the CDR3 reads TGTGCTAGTGGTTTGGGGCAAACTGAAGGTGAAAAACTGTTTTTT. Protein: CASGLGQTEGEKLFF.

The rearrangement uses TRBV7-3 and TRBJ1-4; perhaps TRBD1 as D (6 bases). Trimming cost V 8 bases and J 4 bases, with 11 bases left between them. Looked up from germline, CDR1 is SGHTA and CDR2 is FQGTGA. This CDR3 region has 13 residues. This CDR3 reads CASGGDNNEKLFF. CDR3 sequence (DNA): TGTGCCAGCGGGGGGGACAATAATGAAAAACTGTTTTTT.

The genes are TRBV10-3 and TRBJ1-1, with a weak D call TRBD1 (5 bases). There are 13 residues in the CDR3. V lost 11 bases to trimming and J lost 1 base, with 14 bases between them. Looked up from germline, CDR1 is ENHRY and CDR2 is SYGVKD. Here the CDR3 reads CAVRGVPNTEAFF. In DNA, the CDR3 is TGTGCCGTTCGGGGGGTCCCGAACACTGAAGCTTTCTTT.

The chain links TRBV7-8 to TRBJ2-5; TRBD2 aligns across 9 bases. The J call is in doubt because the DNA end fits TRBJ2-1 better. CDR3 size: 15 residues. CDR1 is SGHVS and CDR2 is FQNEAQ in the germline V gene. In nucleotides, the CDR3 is TGTGCCAGCAGCTTAGTCGGCGGGGGGGTCGTTGAGCAGTTCTTC. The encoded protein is CASSLVGGGVVEQFF.

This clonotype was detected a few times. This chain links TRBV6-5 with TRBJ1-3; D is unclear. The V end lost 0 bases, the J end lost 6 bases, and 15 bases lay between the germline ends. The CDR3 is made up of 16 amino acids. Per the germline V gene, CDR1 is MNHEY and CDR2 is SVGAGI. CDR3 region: CASSYSKVDGVNTIYF. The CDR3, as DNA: TGTGCCAGCAGTTACTCGAAGGTCGATGGAGTAAACACCATATATTTT.

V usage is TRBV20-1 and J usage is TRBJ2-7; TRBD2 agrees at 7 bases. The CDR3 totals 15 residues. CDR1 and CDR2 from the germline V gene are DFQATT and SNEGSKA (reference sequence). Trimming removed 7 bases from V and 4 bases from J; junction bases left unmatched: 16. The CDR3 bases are TGCAGTGTTCCACTCCCAGGACTAGGACGTTACGAGCAGTACTTC. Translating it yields CSVPLPGLGRYEQYF.

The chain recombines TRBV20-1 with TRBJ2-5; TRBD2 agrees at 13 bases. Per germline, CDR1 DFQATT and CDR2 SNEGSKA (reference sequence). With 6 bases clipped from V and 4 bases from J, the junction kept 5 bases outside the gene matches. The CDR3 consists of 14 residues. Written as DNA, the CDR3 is TGCAGTGCCACTAGCGGGGGGGCCGGAGAGACCCAGTACTTC. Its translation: CSATSGGAGETQYF.

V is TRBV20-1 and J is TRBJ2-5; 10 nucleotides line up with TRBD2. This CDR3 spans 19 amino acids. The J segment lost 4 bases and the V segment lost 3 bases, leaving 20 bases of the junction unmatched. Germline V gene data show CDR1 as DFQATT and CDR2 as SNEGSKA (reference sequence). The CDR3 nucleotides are TGCAGTGCTAGGCAGGGAGGGGGGATACTAGCGGGGAGGAGAGAGACCCAGTACTTC. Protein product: CSARQGGGILAGRRETQYF.

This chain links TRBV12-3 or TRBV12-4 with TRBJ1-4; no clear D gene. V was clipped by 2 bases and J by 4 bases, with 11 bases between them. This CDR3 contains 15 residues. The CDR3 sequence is CASSLRSSINEKLFF. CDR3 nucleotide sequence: TGTGCCAGCAGTTTACGTTCCAGTATTAATGAAAAACTGTTTTTT.

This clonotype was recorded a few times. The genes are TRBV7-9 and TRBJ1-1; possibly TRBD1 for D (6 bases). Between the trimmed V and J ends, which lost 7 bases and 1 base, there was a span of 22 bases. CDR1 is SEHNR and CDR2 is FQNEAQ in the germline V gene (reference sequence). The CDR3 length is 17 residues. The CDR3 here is CASTSRGGRVANTEAFF. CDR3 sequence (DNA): TGTGCCAGCACCTCGAGGGGGGGTCGTGTTGCGAACACTGAAGCTTTCTTT.

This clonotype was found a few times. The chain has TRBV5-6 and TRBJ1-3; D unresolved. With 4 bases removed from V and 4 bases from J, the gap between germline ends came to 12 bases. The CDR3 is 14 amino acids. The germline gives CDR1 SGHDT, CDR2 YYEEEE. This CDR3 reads CASSRRTSGNTIYF. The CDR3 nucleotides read TGTGCCAGCAGCCGCAGGACGTCCGGAAACACCATATATTTT.

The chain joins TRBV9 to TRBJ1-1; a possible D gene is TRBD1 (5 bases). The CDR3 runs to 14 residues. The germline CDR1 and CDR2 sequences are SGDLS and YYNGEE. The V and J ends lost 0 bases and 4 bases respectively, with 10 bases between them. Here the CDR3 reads CASSVVGTSTEAFF. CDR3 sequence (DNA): TGTGCCAGCAGCGTAGTGGGGACGTCCACTGAAGCTTTCTTT.

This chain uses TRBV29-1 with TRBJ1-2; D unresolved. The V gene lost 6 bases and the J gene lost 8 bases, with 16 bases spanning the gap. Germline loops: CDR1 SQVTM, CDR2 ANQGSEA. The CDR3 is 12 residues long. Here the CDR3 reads CSVLTYWGGYTF. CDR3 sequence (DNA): TGCAGCGTCCTGACCTATTGGGGAGGCTACACCTTC.

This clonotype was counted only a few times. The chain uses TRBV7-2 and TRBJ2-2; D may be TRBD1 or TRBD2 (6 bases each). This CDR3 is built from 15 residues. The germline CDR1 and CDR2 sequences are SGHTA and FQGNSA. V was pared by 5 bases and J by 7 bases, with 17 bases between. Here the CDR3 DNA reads TGTGCCAGCAGCCTTGGGGGGCCCTCGAGCGGGGAGCTGTTTTTT. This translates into CASSLGGPSSGELFF. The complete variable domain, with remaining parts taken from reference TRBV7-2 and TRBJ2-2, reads GAGVSQSPSNKVTEKGKDVELRCDPISGHTALYWYRQSLGQGLEFLIYFQGNSAPDKSGLPSDRFSAERTGGSVSTLTIQRTQQEDSAVYLCASSLGGPSSGELFFGEGSRLTVL.

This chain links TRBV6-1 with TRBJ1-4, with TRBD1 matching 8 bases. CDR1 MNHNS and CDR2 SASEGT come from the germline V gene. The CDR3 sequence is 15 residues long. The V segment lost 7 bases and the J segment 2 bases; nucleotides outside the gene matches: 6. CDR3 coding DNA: TGTGCCAGCAATACAGGGGGAAGGACTAATGAAAAACTGTTTTTT. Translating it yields CASNTGGRTNEKLFF.

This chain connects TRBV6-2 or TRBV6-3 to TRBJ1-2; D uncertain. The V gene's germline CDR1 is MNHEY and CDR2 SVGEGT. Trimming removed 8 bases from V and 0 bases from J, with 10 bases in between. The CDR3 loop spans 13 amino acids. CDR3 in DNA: TGTGCCAGCGATACAAGTACTAACTATGGCTACACCTTC. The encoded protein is CASDTSTNYGYTF.

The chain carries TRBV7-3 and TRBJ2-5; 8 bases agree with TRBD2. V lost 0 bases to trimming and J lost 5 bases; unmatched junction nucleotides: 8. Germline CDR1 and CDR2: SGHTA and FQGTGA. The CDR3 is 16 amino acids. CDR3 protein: CASSLTMSGGPETQYF. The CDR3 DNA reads TGTGCCAGCAGCTTAACGATGTCGGGGGGGCCGGAGACCCAGTACTTC.

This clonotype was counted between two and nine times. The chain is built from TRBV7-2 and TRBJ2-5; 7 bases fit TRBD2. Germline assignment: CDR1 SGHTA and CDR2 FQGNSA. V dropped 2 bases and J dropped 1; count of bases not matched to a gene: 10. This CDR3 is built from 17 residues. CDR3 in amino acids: CASSLRGGWRSQETQYF. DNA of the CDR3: TGTGCCAGCAGCTTAAGGGGAGGGTGGCGTTCCCAAGAGACCCAGTACTTC.

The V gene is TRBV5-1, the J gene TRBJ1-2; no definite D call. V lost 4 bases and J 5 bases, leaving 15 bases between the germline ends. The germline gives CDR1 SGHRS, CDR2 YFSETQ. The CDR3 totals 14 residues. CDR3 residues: CASSKTAGDYGYTF. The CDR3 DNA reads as TGCGCCAGCAGCAAAACCGCCGGCGATTATGGCTACACCTTC. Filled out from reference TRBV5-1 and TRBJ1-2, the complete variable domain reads KAGVTQTPRYLIKTRGQQVTLSCSPISGHRSVSWYQQTPGQGLQFLFEYFSETQRNKGNFPGRFSGRQFSNSRSEMNVSTLELGDSALYLCASSKTAGDYGYTFGSGTRLTVV.